This T cell receptor (beta chain) was sequenced for a study of blood T cell repertoires in COVID-19. Study context: Specimens from acute and convalescent COVID-19 originated in the United States, Italy and Spain. Sources were T cells, B-cell-depleted T cells, or PBMCs; the material itself was cDNA or gDNA.

The CDR3 sequence is 15 residues long. V lost 0 bases and J 4 bases, leaving 12 bases between the germline ends. Per the germline V gene, CDR1 is KGHSH and CDR2 is LQKENI. Per the study methods: The authors estimated nucleated cell counts from reference gene primer amplification. Repertoires were generated with immunoSEQ multiplex PCR, while TCRdb's copy carries only in-frame clones and drops some. V and J calls and clone size are as listed in that table; D and trimming were resolved from the DNA. This table has 300,000 to 400,000 clones, approximately 86% appearing once. Sequenced input: peripheral blood. The sequence was obtained from a human donor in a cohort sampled during active COVID-19. V gene TRBV18 combines with J gene TRBJ2-5, with D unclear. CDR3 region: CASSPPETLGETQYF. The CDR3 region has the DNA TGTGCCAGCTCACCACCTGAGACGCTAGGAGAGACCCAGTACTTC.